Shown below are 3 T cell receptor beta chains from a single sample sequenced in a study of T cell responses to AZD1222 COVID-19 vaccine. Measured with immunoSEQ multiplex PCR; TCRdb has only the in-frame clones, and not every one. This repertoire shows roughly 140,000 clones, about nine tenths found once; its top ten account for less than 2%. This specimen consisted of peripheral blood, obtained on day 0 of AZD1222 vaccination. Receptors originate from an adult in good health.

This clone occurred a few times. The J gene is TRBJ2-1, the V gene TRBV19; D not resolved. The V end was cut by 4 bases, the J end by 0 bases, with 16 bases between. Germline V gives CDR1 LNHDA, CDR2 SQIVND (reference sequence). This CDR3 region has 17 residues. CDR3 bases: TGTGCCAGTAGTACACGCCCCACCTCCAGCTCCTACAATGAGCAGTTCTTC. This sequence encodes CASSTRPTSSSYNEQFF.

J is TRBJ1-1 and V is TRBV6-4; 8 bases are a match to TRBD1. With V trimmed by 4 bases and J by 2 bases, 3 bases remained unmatched. The CDR3 covers 14 residues. The germline CDR1 and CDR2 sequences are MRHNA and SNTAGT. The DNA for the CDR3 is TGTGCCAGCAGTGGTGGACAGGGAAACACTGAAGCTTTCTTT. Translated, it gives CASSGGQGNTEAFF.

The chain links TRBV15 to TRBJ2-5; D may be TRBD2 (5 bases). The length of the CDR3 is 17 residues. Germline CDR1 reads LNHNV; CDR2 reads YYDKDF (reference sequence). The germline V and J ends were trimmed by 1 base and 3 bases, with 18 bases remaining between them. The CDR3: CATSRGGDYLREETQYF. In DNA form, the CDR3 reads TGTGCCACCAGCAGAGGTGGCGACTACCTTCGGGAAGAGACCCAGTACTTC.